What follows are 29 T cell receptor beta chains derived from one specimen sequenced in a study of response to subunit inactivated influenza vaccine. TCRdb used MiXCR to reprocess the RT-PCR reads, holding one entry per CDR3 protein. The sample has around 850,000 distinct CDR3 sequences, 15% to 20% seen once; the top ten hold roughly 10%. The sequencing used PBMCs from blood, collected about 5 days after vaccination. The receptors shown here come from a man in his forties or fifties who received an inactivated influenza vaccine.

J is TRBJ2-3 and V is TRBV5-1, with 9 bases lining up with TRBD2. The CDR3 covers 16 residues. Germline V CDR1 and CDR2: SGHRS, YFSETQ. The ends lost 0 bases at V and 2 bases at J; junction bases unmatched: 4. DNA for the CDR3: TGCGCCAGCAGCTTGGGGGCTAGCGGGGTCACAGATACGCAGTATTTT. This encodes CASSLGASGVTDTQYF.

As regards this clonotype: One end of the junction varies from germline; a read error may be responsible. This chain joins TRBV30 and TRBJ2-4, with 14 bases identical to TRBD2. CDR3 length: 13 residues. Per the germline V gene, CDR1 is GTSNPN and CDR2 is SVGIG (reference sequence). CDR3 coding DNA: TGTGCCTGGAGTGACCCCGGGACTAGCGGGGGACGCTTC. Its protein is CAWSDPGTSGGRF.

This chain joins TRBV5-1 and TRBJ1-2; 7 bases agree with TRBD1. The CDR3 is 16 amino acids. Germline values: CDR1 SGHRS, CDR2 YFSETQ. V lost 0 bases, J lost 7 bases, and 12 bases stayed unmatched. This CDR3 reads CASSLALSTGDRGYTF. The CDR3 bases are TGCGCCAGCAGCTTGGCTTTAAGCACAGGGGACCGTGGCTACACCTTC.

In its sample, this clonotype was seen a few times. The CDR3 nucleotides are TGTGCCAGCAGCTCTAGGGGGGGCTATGGCTACACCTTC. It encodes CASSSRGGYGYTF. The chain is built from TRBV11-2 and TRBJ1-2, with TRBD1 as a possible D gene (6 bases). This CDR3 is built from 13 residues. Between the trimmed V and J ends, which lost 4 bases and 4 bases, there was a span of 10 bases. Germline V gene data show CDR1 as SGHAT and CDR2 as FQNNGV.

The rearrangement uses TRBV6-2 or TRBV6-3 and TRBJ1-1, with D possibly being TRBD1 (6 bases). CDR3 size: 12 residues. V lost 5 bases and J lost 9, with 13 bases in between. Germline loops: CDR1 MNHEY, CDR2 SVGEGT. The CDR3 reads CASSPPGGKAFF. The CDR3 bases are TGTGCCAGCAGTCCGCCGGGGGGCAAAGCTTTCTTT.

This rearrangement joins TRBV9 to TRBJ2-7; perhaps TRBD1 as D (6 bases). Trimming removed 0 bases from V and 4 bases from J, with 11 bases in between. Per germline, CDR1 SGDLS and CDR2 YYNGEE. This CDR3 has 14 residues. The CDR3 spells CASSVGPGEYEQYF. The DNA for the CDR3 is TGTGCCAGCAGCGTAGGACCAGGGGAATACGAGCAGTACTTC.

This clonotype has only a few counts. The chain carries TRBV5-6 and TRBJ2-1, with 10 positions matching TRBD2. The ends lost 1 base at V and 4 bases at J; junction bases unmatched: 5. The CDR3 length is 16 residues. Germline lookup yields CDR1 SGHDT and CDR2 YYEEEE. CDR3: CASSLSAGGLYNEQFF. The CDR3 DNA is TGTGCCAGCAGCTTGTCAGCGGGGGGGCTGTACAATGAGCAGTTCTTC.

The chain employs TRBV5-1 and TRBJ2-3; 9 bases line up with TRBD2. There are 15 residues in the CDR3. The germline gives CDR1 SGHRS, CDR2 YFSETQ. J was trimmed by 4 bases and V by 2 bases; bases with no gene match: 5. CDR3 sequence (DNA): TGCGCCAGCAGCTTCGGGCGGGGGGGCCCAGATACGCAGTATTTT. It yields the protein CASSFGRGGPDTQYF.

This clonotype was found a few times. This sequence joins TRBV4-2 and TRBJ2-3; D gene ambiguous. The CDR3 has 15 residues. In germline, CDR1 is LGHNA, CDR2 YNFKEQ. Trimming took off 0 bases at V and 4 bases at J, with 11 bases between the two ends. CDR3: CASSQDQEKADTQYF. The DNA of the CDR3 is TGTGCCAGCAGCCAAGACCAGGAGAAGGCAGATACGCAGTATTTT.

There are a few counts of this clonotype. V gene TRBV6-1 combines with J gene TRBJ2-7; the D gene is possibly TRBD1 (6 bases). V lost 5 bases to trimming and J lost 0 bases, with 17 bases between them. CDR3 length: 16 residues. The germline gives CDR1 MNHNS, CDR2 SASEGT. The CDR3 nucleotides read TGTGCCAGCAGTATGGGACACCCTCCTCTCTCCTACGAGCAGTACTTC. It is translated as CASSMGHPPLSYEQYF.

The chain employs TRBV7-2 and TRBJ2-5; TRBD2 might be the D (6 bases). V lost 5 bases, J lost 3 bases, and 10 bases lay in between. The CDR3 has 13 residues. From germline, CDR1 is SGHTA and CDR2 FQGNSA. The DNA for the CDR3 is TGTGCCAGCAGCGCAGGGAGGAAAGAGACCCAGTACTTC. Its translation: CASSAGRKETQYF.

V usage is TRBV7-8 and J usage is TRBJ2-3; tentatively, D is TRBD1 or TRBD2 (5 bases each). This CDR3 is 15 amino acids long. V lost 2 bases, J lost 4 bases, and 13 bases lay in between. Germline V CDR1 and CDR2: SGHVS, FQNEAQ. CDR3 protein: CASSLWWGLPDTQYF. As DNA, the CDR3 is TGTGCCAGCAGCTTATGGTGGGGGTTACCAGATACGCAGTATTTT.

CDR3 protein: CASSYGQIYYEQYF. CDR3 in DNA: TGTGCCAGCAGTTATGGGCAGATTTACTACGAGCAGTACTTC. The chain recombines TRBV6-2 or TRBV6-3 with TRBJ2-7; D remains ambiguous. The CDR3 covers 14 residues. CDR1 is MNHEY, CDR2 SVGEGT, per germline. V was shortened by 3 bases and J by 3 bases, with 12 bases between the two germline ends.

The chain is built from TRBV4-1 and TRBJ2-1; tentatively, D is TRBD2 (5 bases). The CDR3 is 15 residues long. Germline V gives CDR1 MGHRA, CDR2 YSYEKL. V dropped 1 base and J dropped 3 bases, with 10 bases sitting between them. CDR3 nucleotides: TGCGCCAGCAGCCAAGTTGCACTAGACTACAATGAGCAGTTCTTC. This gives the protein CASSQVALDYNEQFF.

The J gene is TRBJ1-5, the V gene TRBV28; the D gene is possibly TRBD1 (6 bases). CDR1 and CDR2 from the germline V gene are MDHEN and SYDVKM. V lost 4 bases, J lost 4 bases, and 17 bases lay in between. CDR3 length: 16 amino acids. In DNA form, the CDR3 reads TGTGCCAGCAGTTCCATCAAGGACAGTTTTAATCAGCCCCAGCATTTT. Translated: CASSSIKDSFNQPQHF.

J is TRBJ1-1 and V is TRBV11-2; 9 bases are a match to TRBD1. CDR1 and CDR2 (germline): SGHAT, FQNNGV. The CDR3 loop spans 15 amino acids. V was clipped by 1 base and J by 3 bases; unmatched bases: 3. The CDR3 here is CASSLVGTGYTEAFF. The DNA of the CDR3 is TGTGCCAGCAGCTTAGTAGGGACAGGGTACACTGAAGCTTTCTTT. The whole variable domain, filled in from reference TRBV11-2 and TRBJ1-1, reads EAGVAQSPRYKIIEKRQSVAFWCNPISGHATLYWYQQILGQGPKLLIQFQNNGVVDDSQLPKDRFSAERLKGVDSTLKIQPAKLEDSAVYLCASSLVGTGYTEAFFGQGTRLTVV.

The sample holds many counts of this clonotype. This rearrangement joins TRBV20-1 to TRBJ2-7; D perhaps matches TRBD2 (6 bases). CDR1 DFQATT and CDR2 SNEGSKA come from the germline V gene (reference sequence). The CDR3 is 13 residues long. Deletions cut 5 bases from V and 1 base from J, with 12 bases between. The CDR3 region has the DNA TGCAGTGCTTCGGGACTGGATTCCTACGAGCAGTACTTC. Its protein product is CSASGLDSYEQYF.

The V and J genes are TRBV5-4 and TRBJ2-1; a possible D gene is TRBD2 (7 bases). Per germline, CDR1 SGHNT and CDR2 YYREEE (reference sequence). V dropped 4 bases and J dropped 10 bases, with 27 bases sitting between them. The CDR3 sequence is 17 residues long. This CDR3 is CASSLGRGASGIREQFF. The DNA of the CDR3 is TGTGCCAGCAGCCTTGGGAGGGGGGCTAGCGGTATCCGGGAGCAGTTCTTC. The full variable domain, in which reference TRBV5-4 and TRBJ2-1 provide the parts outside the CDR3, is ETGVTQSPTHLIKTRGQQVTLRCSSQSGHNTVSWYQQALGQGPQFIFQYYREEENGRGNFPPRFSGLQFPNYSSELNVNALELDDSALYLCASSLGRGASGIREQFFGPGTRLTVL.

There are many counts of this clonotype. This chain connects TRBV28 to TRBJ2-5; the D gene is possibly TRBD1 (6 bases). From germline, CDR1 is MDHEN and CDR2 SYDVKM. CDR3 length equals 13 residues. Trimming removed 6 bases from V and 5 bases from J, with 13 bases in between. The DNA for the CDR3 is TGTGCCAGCAGCCGTACCCAGGGGGAGACCCAGTACTTC. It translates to CASSRTQGETQYF.

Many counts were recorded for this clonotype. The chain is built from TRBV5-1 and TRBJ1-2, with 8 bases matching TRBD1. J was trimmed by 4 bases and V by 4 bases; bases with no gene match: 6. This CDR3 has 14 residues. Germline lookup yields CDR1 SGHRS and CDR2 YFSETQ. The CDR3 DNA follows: TGCGCCAGCAGCACCGGACAGGGTCCCTATGGCTACACCTTC. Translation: CASSTGQGPYGYTF.

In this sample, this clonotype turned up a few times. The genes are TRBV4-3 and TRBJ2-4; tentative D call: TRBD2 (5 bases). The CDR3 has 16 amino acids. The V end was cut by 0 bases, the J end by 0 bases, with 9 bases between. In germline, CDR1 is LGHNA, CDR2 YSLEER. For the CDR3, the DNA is TGCGCCAGCAGCCAAGAACTAGGCTTAGCCAAAAACATTCAGTACTTC. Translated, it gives CASSQELGLAKNIQYF.

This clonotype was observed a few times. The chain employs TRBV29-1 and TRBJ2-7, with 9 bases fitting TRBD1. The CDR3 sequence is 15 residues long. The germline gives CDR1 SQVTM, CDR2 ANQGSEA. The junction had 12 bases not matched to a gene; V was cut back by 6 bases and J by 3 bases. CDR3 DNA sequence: TGCAGCGTCAAAGGACAGGGGTCGGGTTACTACGAGCAGTACTTC. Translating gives CSVKGQGSGYYEQYF.

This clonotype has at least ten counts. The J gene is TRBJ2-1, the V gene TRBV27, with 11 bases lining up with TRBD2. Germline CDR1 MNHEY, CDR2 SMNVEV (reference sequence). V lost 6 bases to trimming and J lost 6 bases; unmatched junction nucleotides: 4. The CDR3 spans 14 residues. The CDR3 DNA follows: TGTGCCAGCAGCTTCCTAGCGGGGGGCAATGAGCAGTTCTTC. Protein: CASSFLAGGNEQFF.

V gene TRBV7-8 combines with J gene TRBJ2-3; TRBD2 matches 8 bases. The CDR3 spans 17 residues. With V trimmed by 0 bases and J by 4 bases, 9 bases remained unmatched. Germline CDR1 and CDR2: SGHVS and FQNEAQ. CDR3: CASSLALSGSLSDTQYF. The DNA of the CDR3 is TGTGCCAGCAGCTTAGCGCTAAGCGGGAGTCTCTCAGATACGCAGTATTTT.

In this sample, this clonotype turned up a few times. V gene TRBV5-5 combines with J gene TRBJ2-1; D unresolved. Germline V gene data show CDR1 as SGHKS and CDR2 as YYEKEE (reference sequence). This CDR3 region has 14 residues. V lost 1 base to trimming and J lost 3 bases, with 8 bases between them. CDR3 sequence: CASSLSYGYNEQFF. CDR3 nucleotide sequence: TGTGCCAGCAGCTTGTCTTACGGCTACAATGAGCAGTTCTTC.

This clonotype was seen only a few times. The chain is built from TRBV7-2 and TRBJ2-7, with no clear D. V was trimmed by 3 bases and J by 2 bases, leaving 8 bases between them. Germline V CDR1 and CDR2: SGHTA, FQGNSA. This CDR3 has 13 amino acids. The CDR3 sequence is CASSLPIAYEQYF. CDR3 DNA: TGTGCCAGCAGCTTGCCTATAGCCTACGAGCAGTACTTC. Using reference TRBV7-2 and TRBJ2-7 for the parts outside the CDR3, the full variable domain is GAGVSQSPSNKVTEKGKDVELRCDPISGHTALYWYRQSLGQGLEFLIYFQGNSAPDKSGLPSDRFSAERTGGSVSTLTIQRTQQEDSAVYLCASSLPIAYEQYFGPGTRLTVT.

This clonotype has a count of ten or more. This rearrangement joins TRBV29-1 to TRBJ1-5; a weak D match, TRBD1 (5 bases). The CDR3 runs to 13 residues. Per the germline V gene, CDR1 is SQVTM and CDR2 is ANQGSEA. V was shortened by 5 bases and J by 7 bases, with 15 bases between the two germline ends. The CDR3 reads CSVSSAGGQPQHF. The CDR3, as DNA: TGCAGCGTTTCTTCAGCCGGGGGACAGCCCCAGCATTTT.

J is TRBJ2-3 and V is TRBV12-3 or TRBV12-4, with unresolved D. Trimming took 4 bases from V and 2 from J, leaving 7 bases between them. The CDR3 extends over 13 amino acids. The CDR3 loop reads CASSSGITDTQYF. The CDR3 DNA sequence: TGTGCCAGCAGTTCAGGCATCACAGATACGCAGTATTTT.

CDR3 protein: CSWYGTNSGYTF. The CDR3 DNA sequence: TGCAGCTGGTACGGGACAAACTCGGGCTACACCTTC. V is TRBV29-1 and J is TRBJ1-2, with D perhaps TRBD1 (6 bases). The CDR3 runs to 12 residues. CDR1 is SQVTM, CDR2 ANQGSEA, per germline. The V gene lost 8 bases and the J gene lost 8 bases, with 18 bases spanning the gap.